The source of this TCR beta chain is a study of T cell responses to AZD1222 COVID-19 vaccine. Looking at the study overall: Pooling was applied to second doses at about 4 or about 12 weeks. Broader study findings: Clonal diversity may have been underestimated in mostly white British donors. Elevations in Spike-specific TCR breadth and depth followed administration of two AZD1222 doses. Dominant at 160-218 and 743-854, vaccine-associated CD4 TCRs also spanned spike.

The V end lost 7 bases, the J end lost 3 bases, and 20 bases lay between the germline ends. This CDR3 region has 16 residues. Germline loops: CDR1 SEHNR, CDR2 FQNEAQ (reference sequence). The data were produced by immunoSEQ multiplex PCR, yet TCRdb's version contains in-frame clones alone and is incomplete. The profile shows 240,000 or so clones, 80% to 95% of them singletons. This clone has more than one count but fewer than ten. What it binds is not known. Sequenced material: peripheral blood, taken on day 0 of AZD1222 vaccination. The TCR was taken from an adult in good health. The chain has TRBV7-9 and TRBJ2-3; D could derive from TRBD1 or TRBD2 (6 bases each). CDR3 bases: TGTGCCAGCACATTATCCGGGGGCAGAAGAACAGATACGCAGTATTTT. This encodes CASTLSGGRRTDTQYF.